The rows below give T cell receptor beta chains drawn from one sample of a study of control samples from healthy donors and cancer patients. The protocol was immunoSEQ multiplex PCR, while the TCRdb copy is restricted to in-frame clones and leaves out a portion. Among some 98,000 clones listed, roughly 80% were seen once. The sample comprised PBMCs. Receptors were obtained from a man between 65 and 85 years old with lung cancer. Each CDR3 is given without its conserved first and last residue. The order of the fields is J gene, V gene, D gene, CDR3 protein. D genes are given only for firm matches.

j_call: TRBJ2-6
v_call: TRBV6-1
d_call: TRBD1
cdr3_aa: ASSVRDRVPGGANVLT

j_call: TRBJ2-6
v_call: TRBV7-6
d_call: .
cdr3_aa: ASSNRVAGANVLT

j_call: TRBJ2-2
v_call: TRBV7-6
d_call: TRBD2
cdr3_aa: ASSPSGVDTGELF

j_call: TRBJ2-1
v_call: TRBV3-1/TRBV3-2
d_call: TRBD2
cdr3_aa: ASSQVRTSDEQF

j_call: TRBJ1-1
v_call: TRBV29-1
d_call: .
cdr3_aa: SVDSISTEAF

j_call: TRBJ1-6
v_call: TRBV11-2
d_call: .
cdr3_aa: ASRYSGPDNSPLH

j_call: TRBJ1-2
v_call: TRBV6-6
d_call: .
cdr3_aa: ASIQSIRTGYYYGYT

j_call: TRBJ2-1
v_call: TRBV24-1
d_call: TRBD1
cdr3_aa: ATSDYQGTGTRYNEQF

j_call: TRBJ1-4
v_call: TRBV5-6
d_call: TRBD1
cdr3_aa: ASSFRTGIEKLF

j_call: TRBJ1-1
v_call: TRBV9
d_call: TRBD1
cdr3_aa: ASSFLSPGQSSEAF

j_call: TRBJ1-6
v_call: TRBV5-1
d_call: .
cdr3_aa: ASSLGPSGARPLH

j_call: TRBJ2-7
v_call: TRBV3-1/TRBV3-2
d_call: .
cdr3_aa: ASSQGSHYEQY